Below, 8 T cell receptor beta chains from the same sample are listed, as sequenced in a study of human T cells and chemical hapten exposure. TCRdb passed the RACE reads through MiXCR, listing each CDR3 protein once. The table records around 190,000 distinct CDR3 sequences, under 25% of them present only once. Time point denoted: patch test 1, 2 weeks after DPC sensitization. Treatment meaning: therapeutic diphenylcyclopropenone sensitization with weekly scalp DPC. The material sequenced was whole blood, taken in connection with sensitization to the hapten diphenylcyclopropenone (DPC). The source is a woman aged 45 to 65 with alopecia areata. Some clones in this sample may be carry-over from other donors' samples.

Ten or more counts support this clonotype. The chain is built from TRBV7-9 and TRBJ1-3; D unclear. CDR1 and CDR2 from the germline V gene are SEHNR and FQNEAQ (reference sequence). This CDR3 is 10 amino acids long. Trimming shortened V by 2 bases and J by 7 bases, and 0 bases separated the two germline ends. The CDR3 protein is CASSLNTIYF. The CDR3 nucleotides are TGTGCCAGCAGCTTAAACACCATATATTTT.

There are a few counts of this clonotype. The rearrangement links TRBV20-1 to TRBJ2-7, with 9 bases identical to TRBD1. The CDR3 covers 15 residues. Trimming cost V 1 base and J 0 bases; bases outside gene matches: 4. CDR1 DFQATT and CDR2 SNEGSKA come from the germline V gene (reference sequence). CDR3 sequence reads: CSARAQGAVSYEQYF. The CDR3 coding sequence is TGCAGTGCTAGAGCACAGGGGGCCGTCTCCTACGAGCAGTACTTC.

This clonotype has only a few counts. The CDR3 region is CASSLESGTDTQYF. CDR3 bases: TGTGCCAGCAGCTTAGAGTCCGGCACAGATACGCAGTATTTT. The genes are TRBV7-2 and TRBJ2-3; D ambiguous. Trimming removed 1 base at V and 1 base at J, with 6 bases between. CDR3 length equals 14 residues. CDR1 is SGHTA, CDR2 FQGNSA, per germline. Looking up the rest from reference TRBV7-2 and TRBJ2-3 gives the full variable domain: GAGVSQSPSNKVTEKGKDVELRCDPISGHTALYWYRQSLGQGLEFLIYFQGNSAPDKSGLPSDRFSAERTGGSVSTLTIQRTQQEDSAVYLCASSLESGTDTQYFGPGTRLTVL.

The chain joins TRBV27 to TRBJ2-3; D is uncertain. V was trimmed by 2 bases and J by 3 bases, leaving 9 bases between them. This CDR3 is 14 amino acids long. The germline CDR1 and CDR2 sequences are MNHEY and SMNVEV (reference sequence). CDR3 DNA sequence: TGTGCCAGCAGTTTAAGGCGTTCGACAGATACGCAGTATTTT. Protein product: CASSLRRSTDTQYF.

This clonotype showed up many times. V usage is TRBV6-5 and J usage is TRBJ1-1; 11 bases map to TRBD1. V was clipped by 2 bases and J by 4 bases; unmatched bases: 3. The V gene's germline CDR1 is MNHEY and CDR2 SVGAGI. The CDR3 loop spans 15 amino acids. The DNA for the CDR3 is TGTGCCAGCAGTTACGGGACAGGGGGTTTCACTGAAGCTTTCTTT. It codes for CASSYGTGGFTEAFF.

In this sample, this clonotype turned up a few times. This sequence joins TRBV5-4 and TRBJ2-5; TRBD2 is a possible D gene (6 bases). Germline V gene lookup returns CDR1 SGHNT and CDR2 YYREEE (reference sequence). The CDR3 has 15 amino acids. V dropped 4 bases and J dropped 1 base, with 14 bases sitting between them. CDR3 amino acids: CASSIGLAPQETQYF. CDR3 bases: TGTGCCAGCAGCATTGGCCTAGCGCCCCAAGAGACCCAGTACTTC.

This clonotype came up a few times. The genes are TRBV2 and TRBJ2-2; 7 nucleotides match TRBD2. The CDR3 contains 17 residues. V dropped 5 bases and J dropped 1; count of bases not matched to a gene: 10. The V gene's germline CDR1 is SNHLY and CDR2 FYNNEI. In DNA form, the CDR3 reads TGTGCCAGCAGTACGAATAGACTAGCTAAGAACACCGGGGAGCTGTTTTTT. This translates into CASSTNRLAKNTGELFF.

This clonotype was recorded a few times. The V and J genes are TRBV19 and TRBJ2-3; TRBD2 agrees at 10 bases. The length of the CDR3 is 15 residues. CDR1 and CDR2 from the germline V gene are LNHDA and SQIVND (reference sequence). V gave up 6 bases and J gave up 0 bases; unmatched junction bases: 3. In DNA, the CDR3 is TGTGCCAGTAGCGAGACTAGCGGGAGCACAGATACGCAGTATTTT. Translation gives CASSETSGSTDTQYF.